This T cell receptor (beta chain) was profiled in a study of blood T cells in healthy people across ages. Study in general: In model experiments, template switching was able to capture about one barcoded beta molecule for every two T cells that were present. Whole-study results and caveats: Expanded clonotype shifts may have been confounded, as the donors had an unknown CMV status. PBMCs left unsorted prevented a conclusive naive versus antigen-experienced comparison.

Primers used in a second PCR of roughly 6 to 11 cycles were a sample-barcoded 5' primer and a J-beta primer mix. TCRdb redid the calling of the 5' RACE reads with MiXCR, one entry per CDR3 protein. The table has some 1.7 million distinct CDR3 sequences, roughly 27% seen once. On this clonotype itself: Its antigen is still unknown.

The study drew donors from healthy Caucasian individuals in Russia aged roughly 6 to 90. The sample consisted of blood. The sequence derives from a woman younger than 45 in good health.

This CDR3 reads CASSHDRAGDTQYF. The CDR3 DNA is TGTGCCAGCTCACATGACAGGGCCGGGGATACGCAGTATTTT. This sequence joins TRBV18 and TRBJ2-3, with 7 bases that match TRBD1. This CDR3 is 14 amino acids long. The germline V gene has CDR1 KGHSH and CDR2 LQKENI. J gave up 6 bases and V 4 bases, and 7 bases lay outside the gene matches.